A selection of T cell receptor beta chains follows, all from one sample in a study of T-cell memory formation after mild COVID-19. One entry per CDR3 protein, called by TCRdb with MiXCR from the 5' RACE reads. The sample lists roughly 250,000 distinct CDR3 sequences, 15% to 20% occurring once. Material: PBMCs or a T cell subset sorted from them (not recorded which). The receptors were sampled from a man between 18 and 35 years old who had mild COVID-19 (a few samples of this study predate the infection). Cell type and time point are not known. Each CDR3 is given with its conserved first and last residue. D genes are given only for firm matches. Not all rows give a size; the values are once, few, many and, for expanded clones, a class.

d_gene,abundance,v_gene,len,j_gene,CDR3aa,CDR3nt
TRBD1,many,TRBV24-1,14,TRBJ2-3,CATSDGTGGDTQYF,TGTGCCACCAGTGATGGGACAGGGGGAGATACGCAGTATTTT
TRBD1,.,TRBV5-1,15,TRBJ1-6,CASSHRTGRSSPLHF,TGCGCCAGCAGCCACCGGACAGGGCGGAGTTCACCCCTCCACTTT
.,.,TRBV18,15,TRBJ1-4,CASSHPAATNEKLFF,TGTGCCAGCTCGCACCCGGCGGCAACTAATGAAAAACTGTTTTTT
TRBD2,.,TRBV5-4,16,TRBJ2-5,CASRQKGLAGQETQYF,TGTGCCAGCCGTCAAAAGGGGCTAGCGGGGCAAGAGACCCAGTACTTC
.,.,TRBV7-9,13,TRBJ1-1,CASLPTGNTEAFF,TGTGCCAGCCTCCCGACGGGGAACACTGAAGCTTTCTTT
TRBD1,.,TRBV5-1,16,TRBJ1-1,CASSGTQGALNTEAFF,TGCGCCAGCAGCGGAACCCAGGGGGCCCTGAACACTGAAGCTTTCTTT
TRBD1,.,TRBV10-1,15,TRBJ2-7,CASSETGQGLSEQYF,TGCGCCAGCAGTGAAACGGGACAGGGGTTATCCGAGCAGTACTTC
.,.,TRBV27,16,TRBJ1-6,CASSLRGATYNSPLHF,TGTGCCAGCAGTTTGAGGGGCGCCACCTATAATTCACCCCTCCACTTT
.,.,TRBV20-1,15,TRBJ1-2,CSARRTEEGKGGYTF,TGCAGTGCTCGACGGACGGAAGAGGGGAAAGGAGGCTACACCTTC
TRBD1,.,TRBV5-1,14,TRBJ2-7,CASSQGTVSYEQYF,TGCGCCAGCAGCCAAGGGACAGTCTCCTACGAGCAGTACTTC
TRBD2,few,TRBV3-1,14,TRBJ2-2,CASSPGSGVRELFF,TGTGCCAGCAGCCCGGGGAGCGGGGTCCGGGAGCTGTTTTTT
.,few,TRBV7-2,14,TRBJ2-5,CASSFVGSQETQYF,TGTGCCAGCAGCTTCGTCGGGTCCCAAGAGACCCAGTACTTC
TRBD1,.,TRBV9,16,TRBJ1-5,CASSPGTGASNQPQHF,TGTGCCAGCAGCCCGGGGACAGGAGCATCTAATCAGCCCCAGCATTTT
.,few,TRBV11-2,13,TRBJ2-2,CASSPDFTGELFF,TGTGCCAGCAGCCCAGACTTCACCGGGGAGCTGTTTTTT
.,.,TRBV4-3,15,TRBJ2-1,CASSQDISSYNEQFF,TGCGCCAGCAGCCAAGATATCAGCTCCTACAATGAGCAGTTCTTC
.,.,TRBV5-1,14,TRBJ1-2,CASSEQDPLYGYTF,TGCGCCAGCAGCGAACAGGACCCTCTCTATGGCTACACCTTC
.,.,TRBV4-3,12,TRBJ2-5,CASSHRQGTQYF,TGCGCCAGCAGCCACCGCCAAGGGACCCAGTACTTC
.,few,TRBV7-2,14,TRBJ2-5,CASSFYRGQETQYF,TGTGCCAGCAGCTTTTACCGGGGGCAAGAGACCCAGTACTTC
.,few,TRBV6-2/TRBV6-3,14,TRBJ2-3,CAVRSGYPPDTQYF,TGTGCCGTCAGATCGGGCTACCCCCCGGATACGCAGTATTTT
TRBD1,.,TRBV7-6,16,TRBJ2-7,CASSLTAGTGDYEQYF,TGTGCCAGCAGCTTAACTGCCGGGACAGGGGACTACGAGCAGTACTTC
.,.,TRBV3-1,14,TRBJ1-1,CASSQNYMNTEAFF,TGTGCCAGCAGCCAAAACTACATGAACACTGAAGCTTTCTTT
.,few,TRBV7-3,13,TRBJ1-5,CASSRGGGQPQHF,TGTGCCAGCTCTAGAGGGGGGGGTCAGCCCCAGCATTTT
.,many,TRBV20-1,14,TRBJ1-2,CSARGGRHNYGYTF,TGCAGTGCTAGAGGGGGCAGGCATAACTATGGCTACACCTTC
.,few,TRBV5-1,13,TRBJ1-1,CASSLAAGKSVFF,TGCGCCAGCAGCTTGGCGGCAGGGAAAAGTGTTTTCTTT
TRBD2,few,TRBV5-1,16,TRBJ2-1,CASSLVPRGAYNEQFF,TGCGCCAGCAGCTTGGTGCCTCGGGGGGCCTACAATGAGCAGTTCTTC
.,.,TRBV18,14,TRBJ1-5,CASSSRQSNQPQHF,TGTGCCAGCTCTTCTCGACAAAGCAATCAGCCCCAGCATTTT
.,.,TRBV15,16,TRBJ2-5,CATSRDRRWGAETQYF,TGTGCCACCAGCAGAGATAGGCGGTGGGGCGCAGAGACCCAGTACTTC
.,few,TRBV7-9,16,TRBJ1-3,CAVGQPAKSVWDTIYF,TGTGCCGTGGGGCAGCCGGCCAAATCGGTGTGGGACACCATATATTTT
.,.,TRBV5-1,14,TRBJ1-2,CASSDNDRRSGYTF,TGCGCCAGTTCAGACAACGACAGACGGTCTGGCTACACCTTC
.,few,TRBV3-1,14,TRBJ1-1,CASSQSERNTEAFF,TGTGCCAGCAGCCAATCAGAGAGAAACACTGAAGCTTTCTTT
.,many,TRBV2,14,TRBJ1-2,CASSPLGTSYGYTF,TGTGCCAGCAGTCCCCTTGGGACAAGCTATGGCTACACCTTC
.,.,TRBV14,14,TRBJ1-4,CASSQFLGQEKLFF,TGTGCCAGCAGCCAATTCCTAGGACAGGAAAAACTGTTTTTT
.,.,TRBV9,15,TRBJ1-4,CASSVVSWEEEKLFF,TGTGCCAGCAGCGTAGTCTCATGGGAGGAAGAAAAACTGTTTTTT
.,.,TRBV20-1,16,TRBJ1-6,CSARGLLRGYNSPLHF,TGCAGTGCTAGGGGACTCCTCCGGGGATATAATTCACCCCTCCACTTT
.,.,TRBV6-5,14,TRBJ2-3,CASADRSYTDTQYF,TGTGCCAGCGCAGACCGCTCCTACACAGATACGCAGTATTTT
TRBD2,.,TRBV5-1,16,TRBJ2-1,CASSLDSGSSYNEQFF,TGCGCCAGCAGCTTGGACAGCGGGAGCTCCTACAATGAGCAGTTCTTC
TRBD1,many,TRBV5-1,15,TRBJ2-4,CASSFRDRDPNIQYF,TGCGCCAGCAGCTTCCGGGACAGGGATCCAAACATTCAGTACTTC
TRBD2,many,TRBV4-2,16,TRBJ2-1,CASSQLAGGSYNEQFF,TGTGCCAGCAGCCAACTAGCGGGGGGCTCCTACAATGAGCAGTTCTTC
.,.,TRBV5-1,15,TRBJ2-3,CASSGGGRGTDTQYF,TGCGCCAGCAGCGGTGGGGGACGAGGCACAGATACGCAGTATTTT
.,.,TRBV7-8,12,TRBJ1-6,CASSFYDRPLHF,TGTGCCAGCAGCTTCTACGACAGGCCCCTCCACTTT
TRBD1,few,TRBV12-3/TRBV12-4,17,TRBJ1-5,CASSLRQGSLLNQPQHF,TGTGCCAGCAGTCTTCGACAGGGCTCCCTCCTTAATCAGCCCCAGCATTTT
.,.,TRBV4-3,13,TRBJ2-3,CASSHATTDTQYF,TGCGCCAGCAGCCATGCAACCACAGATACGCAGTATTTT
.,.,TRBV2,14,TRBJ2-1,CASSEALRGDEQFF,TGTGCCAGCAGTGAAGCGCTTCGGGGCGATGAGCAGTTCTTC
.,.,TRBV7-8,16,TRBJ1-1,CASSLMQRRANTEAFF,TGTGCCAGCAGCTTAATGCAGAGGCGGGCGAACACTGAAGCTTTCTTT
.,.,TRBV11-3,14,TRBJ2-1,CASSPGPQGNEQFF,TGTGCCAGCAGCCCCGGACCCCAGGGGAATGAGCAGTTCTTC
.,medium-sized,TRBV3-1,14,TRBJ2-3,CASSQAPPPDTQYF,TGTGCCAGCAGCCAAGCACCCCCCCCGGATACGCAGTATTTT
.,.,TRBV6-5,13,TRBJ1-2,CASRPRASYGYTF,TGTGCCAGCAGGCCCAGAGCCAGTTATGGCTACACCTTC
.,.,TRBV7-8,13,TRBJ2-1,CASSLRWNNEQFF,TGTGCCAGCAGCCTAAGGTGGAACAATGAGCAGTTCTTC
.,.,TRBV4-1,18,TRBJ1-6,CASSQGLGRSNYNSPLHF,TGCGCCAGCAGCCAGGGTCTTGGGCGGAGTAACTATAATTCACCCCTCCACTTT
.,few,TRBV29-1,11,TRBJ2-1,CSVDRHNEQFF,TGCAGCGTCGACAGGCACAATGAGCAGTTCTTC
.,few,TRBV6-5,13,TRBJ2-7,CASSPEFPYEQYF,TGTGCCAGCAGCCCCGAATTCCCCTACGAGCAGTACTTC
.,.,TRBV5-1,13,TRBJ2-5,CASRTGPQETQYF,TGCGCCAGCAGGACGGGACCCCAAGAGACCCAGTACTTC
TRBD2,many,TRBV18,15,TRBJ2-1,CASSPLAGAYNEQFF,TGTGCCAGCTCCCCACTAGCGGGGGCGTACAATGAGCAGTTCTTC
TRBD2,.,TRBV5-1,18,TRBJ2-3,CASSLGVAGSSSTDTQYF,TGCGCCAGCAGCTTGGGGGTAGCGGGGAGCTCAAGCACAGATACGCAGTATTTT
.,.,TRBV20-1,14,TRBJ1-5,CSARSGMDNQPQHF,TGCAGTGCTAGATCAGGGATGGACAATCAGCCCCAGCATTTT
.,many,TRBV12-3/TRBV12-4,12,TRBJ2-3,CASRTDPDTQYF,TGTGCCAGCAGGACAGACCCGGATACGCAGTATTTT
TRBD2,.,TRBV7-9,16,TRBJ2-7,CASSGSSGGISYEQYF,TGTGCCAGCAGCGGGTCTAGCGGGGGGATTTCCTACGAGCAGTACTTC
TRBD1,.,TRBV5-1,14,TRBJ2-1,CASLGTGHGNEQFF,TGCGCCAGCCTCGGGACAGGGCATGGTAATGAGCAGTTCTTC
TRBD1,.,TRBV4-2,15,TRBJ2-7,CASSQQPGQGLNPYF,TGTGCCAGCAGCCAGCAACCGGGACAGGGGCTTAATCCGTACTTC